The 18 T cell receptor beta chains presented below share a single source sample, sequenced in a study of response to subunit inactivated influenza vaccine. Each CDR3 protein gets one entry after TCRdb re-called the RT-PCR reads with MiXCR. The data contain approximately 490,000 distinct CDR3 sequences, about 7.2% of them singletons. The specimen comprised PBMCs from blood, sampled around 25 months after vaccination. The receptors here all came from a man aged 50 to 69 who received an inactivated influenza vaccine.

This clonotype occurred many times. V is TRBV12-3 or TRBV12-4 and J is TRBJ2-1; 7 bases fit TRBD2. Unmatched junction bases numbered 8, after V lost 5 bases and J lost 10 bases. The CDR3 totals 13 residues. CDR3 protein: CASSTNAGDEQFF. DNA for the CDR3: TGTGCCAGCAGTACGAACGCGGGAGACGAGCAGTTCTTC.

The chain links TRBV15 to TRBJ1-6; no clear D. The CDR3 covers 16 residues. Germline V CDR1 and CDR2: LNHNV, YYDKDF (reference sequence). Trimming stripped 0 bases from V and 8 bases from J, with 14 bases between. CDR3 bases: TGTGCCACCAGCAGAGATCGGATTCCAGGTTATTCACCCCTCCACTTT. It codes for CATSRDRIPGYSPLHF.

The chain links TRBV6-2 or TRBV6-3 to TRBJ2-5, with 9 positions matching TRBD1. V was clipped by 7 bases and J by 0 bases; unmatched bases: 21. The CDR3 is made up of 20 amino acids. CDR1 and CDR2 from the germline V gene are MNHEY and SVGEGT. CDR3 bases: TGTGCCAGCATACCCACTCTGGGGACAGGGCGCCCGATTGACCAAGAGACCCAGTACTTC. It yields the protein CASIPTLGTGRPIDQETQYF.

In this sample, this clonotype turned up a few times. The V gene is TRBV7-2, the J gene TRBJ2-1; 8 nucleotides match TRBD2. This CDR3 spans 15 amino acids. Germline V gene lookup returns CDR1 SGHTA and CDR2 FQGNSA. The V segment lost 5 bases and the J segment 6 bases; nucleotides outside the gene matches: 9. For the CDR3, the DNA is TGTGCCAGCAGCCAAACGGGACTAGAGGGCAATGAGCAGTTCTTC. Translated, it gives CASSQTGLEGNEQFF.

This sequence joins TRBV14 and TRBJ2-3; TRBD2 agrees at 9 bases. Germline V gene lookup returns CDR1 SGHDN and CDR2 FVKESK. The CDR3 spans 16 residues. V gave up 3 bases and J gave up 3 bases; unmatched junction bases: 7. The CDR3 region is CASSQKPGLATDTQYF. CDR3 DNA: TGTGCCAGCAGCCAGAAACCGGGACTAGCAACAGATACGCAGTATTTT. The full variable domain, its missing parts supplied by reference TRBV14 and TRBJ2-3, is EAGVTQFPSHSVIEKGQTVTLRCDPISGHDNLYWYRRVMGKEIKFLLHFVKESKQDESGMPNNRFLAERTGGTYSTLKVQPAELEDSGVYFCASSQKPGLATDTQYFGPGTRLTVL.

CDR3 in amino acids: CSVEDGTQETQYF. The CDR3 DNA sequence: TGCAGCGTTGAAGATGGCACCCAAGAGACCCAGTACTTC. The chain has TRBV29-1 and TRBJ2-5; D remains ambiguous. Germline V CDR1 and CDR2: SQVTM, ANQGSEA. The CDR3 covers 13 residues. V dropped 0 bases and J dropped 1 base, with 6 bases sitting between them. Using reference TRBV29-1 and TRBJ2-5 for the parts outside the CDR3, the full variable domain is SAVISQKPSRDICQRGTSLTIQCQVDSQVTMMFWYRQQPGQSLTLIATANQGSEATYESGFVIDKFPISRPNLTFSTLTVSNMSPEDSSIYLCSVEDGTQETQYFGPGTRLLVL.

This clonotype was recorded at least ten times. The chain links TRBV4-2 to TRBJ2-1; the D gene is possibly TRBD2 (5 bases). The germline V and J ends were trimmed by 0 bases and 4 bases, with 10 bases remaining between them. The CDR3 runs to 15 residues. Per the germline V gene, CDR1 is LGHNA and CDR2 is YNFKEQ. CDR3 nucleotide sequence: TGTGCCAGCAGCCAAGAGCGGGCGTCTTACAATGAGCAGTTCTTC. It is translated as CASSQERASYNEQFF.

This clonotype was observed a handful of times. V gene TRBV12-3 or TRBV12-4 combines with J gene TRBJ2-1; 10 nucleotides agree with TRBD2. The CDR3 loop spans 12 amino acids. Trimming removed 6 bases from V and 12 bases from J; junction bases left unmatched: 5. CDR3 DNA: TGTGCCAGCAGCAGAAGCGGGAGGGTGCAGTTCTTC. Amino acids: CASSRSGRVQFF.

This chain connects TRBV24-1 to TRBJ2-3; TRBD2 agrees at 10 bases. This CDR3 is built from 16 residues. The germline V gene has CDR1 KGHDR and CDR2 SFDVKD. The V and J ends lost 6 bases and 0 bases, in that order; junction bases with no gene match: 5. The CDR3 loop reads CATSFSSGGSTDTQYF. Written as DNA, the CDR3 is TGTGCCACCAGTTTTTCTAGCGGGGGAAGCACAGATACGCAGTATTTT.

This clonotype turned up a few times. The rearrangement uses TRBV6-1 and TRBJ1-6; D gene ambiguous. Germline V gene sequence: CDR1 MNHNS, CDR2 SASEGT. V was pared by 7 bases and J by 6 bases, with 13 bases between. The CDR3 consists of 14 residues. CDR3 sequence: CASTPWESNSPLHF. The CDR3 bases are TGTGCCAGCACCCCGTGGGAAAGTAATTCACCCCTCCACTTT.

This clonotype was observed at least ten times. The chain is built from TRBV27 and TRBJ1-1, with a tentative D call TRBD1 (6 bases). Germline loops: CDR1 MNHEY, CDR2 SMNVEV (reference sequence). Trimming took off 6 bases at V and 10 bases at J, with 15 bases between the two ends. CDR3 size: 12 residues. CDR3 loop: CASRLQGGRAFF. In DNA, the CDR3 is TGTGCCAGCAGACTACAGGGAGGTAGAGCTTTCTTT.

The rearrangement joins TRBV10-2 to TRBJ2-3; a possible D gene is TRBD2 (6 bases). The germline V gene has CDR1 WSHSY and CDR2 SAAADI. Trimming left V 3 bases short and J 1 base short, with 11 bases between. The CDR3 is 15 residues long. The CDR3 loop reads CASSEVGGRTDTQYF. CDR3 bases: TGCGCCAGCAGTGAAGTGGGGGGACGCACAGATACGCAGTATTTT.

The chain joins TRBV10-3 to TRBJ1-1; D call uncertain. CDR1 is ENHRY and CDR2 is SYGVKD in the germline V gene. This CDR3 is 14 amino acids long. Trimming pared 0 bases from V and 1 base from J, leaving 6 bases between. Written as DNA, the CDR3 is TGTGCCATCAGTGAGTCGACTGGGAACACTGAAGCTTTCTTT. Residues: CAISESTGNTEAFF.

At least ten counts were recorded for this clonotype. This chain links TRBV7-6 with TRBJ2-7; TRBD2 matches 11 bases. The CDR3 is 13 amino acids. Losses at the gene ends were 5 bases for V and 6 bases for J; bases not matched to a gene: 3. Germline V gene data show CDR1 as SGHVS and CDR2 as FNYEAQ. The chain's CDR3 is CASSAGLAAEQYF. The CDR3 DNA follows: TGTGCCAGCAGCGCGGGACTAGCGGCCGAGCAGTACTTC.

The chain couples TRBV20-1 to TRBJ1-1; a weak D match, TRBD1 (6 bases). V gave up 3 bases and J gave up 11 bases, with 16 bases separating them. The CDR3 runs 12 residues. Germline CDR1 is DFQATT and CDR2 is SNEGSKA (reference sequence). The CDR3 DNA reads TGCAGTGCTAGTCGACAGGTAGGGGGTGCTTTCTTT. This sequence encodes CSASRQVGGAFF.

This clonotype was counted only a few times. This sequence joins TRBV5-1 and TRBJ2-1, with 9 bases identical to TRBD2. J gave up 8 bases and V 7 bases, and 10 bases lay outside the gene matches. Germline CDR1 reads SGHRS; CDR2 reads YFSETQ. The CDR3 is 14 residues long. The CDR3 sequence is CASGREGQWDEQFF. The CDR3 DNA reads TGCGCCAGCGGGCGGGAGGGCCAATGGGATGAGCAGTTCTTC.

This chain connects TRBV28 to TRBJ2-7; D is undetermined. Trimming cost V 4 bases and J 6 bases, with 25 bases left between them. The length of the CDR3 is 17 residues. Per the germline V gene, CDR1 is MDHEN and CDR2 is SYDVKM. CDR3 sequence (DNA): TGTGCCAGCAGTTCCACCCCTTGGCGGAGTCCACTTTCCGAGCAGTACTTC. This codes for CASSSTPWRSPLSEQYF.

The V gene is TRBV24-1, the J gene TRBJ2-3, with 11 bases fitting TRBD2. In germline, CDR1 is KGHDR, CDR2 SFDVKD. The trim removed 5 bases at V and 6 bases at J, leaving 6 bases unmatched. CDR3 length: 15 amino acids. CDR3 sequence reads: CATSAASGGPDTQYF. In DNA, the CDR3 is TGTGCCACCAGTGCTGCTAGCGGGGGGCCGGATACGCAGTATTTT.